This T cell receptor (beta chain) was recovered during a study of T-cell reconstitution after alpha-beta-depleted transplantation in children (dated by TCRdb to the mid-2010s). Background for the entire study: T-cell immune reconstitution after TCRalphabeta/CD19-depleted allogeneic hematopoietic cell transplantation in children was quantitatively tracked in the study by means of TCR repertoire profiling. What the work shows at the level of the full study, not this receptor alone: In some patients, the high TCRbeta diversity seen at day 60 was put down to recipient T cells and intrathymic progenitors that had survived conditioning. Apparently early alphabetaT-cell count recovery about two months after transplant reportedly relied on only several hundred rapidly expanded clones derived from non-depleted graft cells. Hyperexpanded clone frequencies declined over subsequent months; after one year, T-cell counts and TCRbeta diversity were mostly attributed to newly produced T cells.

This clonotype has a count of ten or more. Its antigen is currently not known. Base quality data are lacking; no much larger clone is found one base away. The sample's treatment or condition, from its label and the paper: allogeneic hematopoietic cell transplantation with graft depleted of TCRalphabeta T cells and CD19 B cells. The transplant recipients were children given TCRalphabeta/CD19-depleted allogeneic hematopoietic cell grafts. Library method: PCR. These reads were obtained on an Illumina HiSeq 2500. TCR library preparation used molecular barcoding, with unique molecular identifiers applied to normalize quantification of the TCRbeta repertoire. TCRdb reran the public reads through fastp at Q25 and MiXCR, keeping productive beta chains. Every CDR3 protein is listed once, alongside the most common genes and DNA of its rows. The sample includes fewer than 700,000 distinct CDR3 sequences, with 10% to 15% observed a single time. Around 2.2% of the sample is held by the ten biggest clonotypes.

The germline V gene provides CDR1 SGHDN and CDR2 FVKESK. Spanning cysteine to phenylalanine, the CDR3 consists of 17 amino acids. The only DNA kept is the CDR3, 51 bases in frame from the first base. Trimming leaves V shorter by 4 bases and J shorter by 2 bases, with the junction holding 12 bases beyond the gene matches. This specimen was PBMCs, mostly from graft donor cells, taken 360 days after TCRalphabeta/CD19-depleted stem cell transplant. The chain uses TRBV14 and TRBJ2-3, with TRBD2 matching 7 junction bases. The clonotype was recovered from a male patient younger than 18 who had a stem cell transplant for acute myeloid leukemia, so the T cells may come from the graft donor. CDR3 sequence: CASSPRGRAGYTDTQYF. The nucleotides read TGTGCCAGCAGCCCGCGAGGGAGAGCGGGGTACACAGATACGCAGTATTTT.